The 13 T cell receptor beta chains below were found in one sample sequenced in a study of blood T cell repertoires in COVID-19. Measured with immunoSEQ multiplex PCR; TCRdb has only the in-frame clones, and not every one. The data contain roughly 250,000 clones, approximately 90% of them singletons. The sample was PBMCs or T cells enriched from blood (not recorded which). The receptors come from a woman aged 40 to 50 with acute COVID-19.

This clone was observed a single time. The chain is built from TRBV9 and TRBJ1-2; 8 bases line up with TRBD1. This CDR3 has 15 amino acids. Per the germline V gene, CDR1 is SGDLS and CDR2 is YYNGEE. The V gene end was trimmed by 3 bases and the J gene end by 4 bases; junction bases not matched to a gene: 8. This CDR3 reads CASSGGQASFYGYTF. The CDR3 DNA sequence: TGTGCCAGCAGCGGGGGACAGGCGTCTTTCTATGGCTACACCTTC.

In this sample, this clone turned up once. The genes are TRBV5-4 and TRBJ1-6, with 8 bases matching TRBD1. Unmatched junction bases numbered 9, after V lost 5 bases and J lost 11 bases. Germline CDR1 is SGHNT and CDR2 is YYREEE (reference sequence). The CDR3 extends over 14 amino acids. CDR3 bases: TGTGCCAGCAGTGGACAGGGACCAGGAGCACCCCTCCACTTT. Translation gives CASSGQGPGAPLHF.

The chain has TRBV15 and TRBJ2-1; TRBD1 matches 10 bases. The CDR3 contains 17 residues. The V gene end was trimmed by 1 base and the J gene end by 6 bases; junction bases not matched to a gene: 9. Per the germline V gene, CDR1 is LNHNV and CDR2 is YYDKDF (reference sequence). CDR3 sequence (DNA): TGTGCCACCAGCAGAGCCTCGGGACAGGGGATCGGCAATGAGCAGTTCTTC. This translates into CATSRASGQGIGNEQFF.

The chain recombines TRBV10-3 with TRBJ1-2; maybe TRBD1 (5 bases). V lost 3 bases to trimming and J lost 4 bases, with 12 bases between them. Per the germline V gene, CDR1 is ENHRY and CDR2 is SYGVKD. The CDR3 totals 14 residues. The CDR3 DNA reads as TGTGCCATCAGTGATCGGGGGAAGGCCTATGGCTACACCTTC. Translated, it gives CAISDRGKAYGYTF.

The chain carries TRBV28 and TRBJ2-2; possibly TRBD2 for D (6 bases). The CDR3 spans 15 residues. V shed 6 bases and J shed 4 bases, with 15 bases lying between them. The germline V gene encodes CDR1 MDHEN and CDR2 SYDVKM. CDR3 residues: CASSSGGVGTGELFF. DNA for the CDR3: TGTGCCAGCAGCTCGGGCGGGGTTGGCACCGGGGAGCTGTTTTTT.

The CDR3 DNA reads TGTGCCAGCAGTGAAAGTACATGGAGTCAGCCCCAGCATTTT. Translated: CASSESTWSQPQHF. V usage is TRBV6-1 and J usage is TRBJ1-5, with D uncertain. Trimming stripped 2 bases from V and 6 bases from J, with 11 bases between. This CDR3 has 14 residues. CDR1 is MNHNS, CDR2 SASEGT, per germline.

This chain links TRBV5-1 with TRBJ1-1; no definite D call. This CDR3 is built from 13 residues. Germline V gene data show CDR1 as SGHRS and CDR2 as YFSETQ. V gave up 4 bases and J gave up 3 bases, with 10 bases separating them. The CDR3 protein is CASSPKGDTEAFF. The DNA for the CDR3 is TGCGCCAGCAGCCCAAAGGGAGACACTGAAGCTTTCTTT. The variable domain in full, with the rest retrieved from reference TRBV5-1 and TRBJ1-1, is KAGVTQTPRYLIKTRGQQVTLSCSPISGHRSVSWYQQTPGQGLQFLFEYFSETQRNKGNFPGRFSGRQFSNSRSEMNVSTLELGDSALYLCASSPKGDTEAFFGQGTRLTVV.

This chain joins TRBV9 and TRBJ2-7; TRBD2 might be the D (5 bases). The CDR3 is 12 amino acids. Germline V gives CDR1 SGDLS, CDR2 YYNGEE. Trimming removed 4 bases at V and 4 bases at J, with 9 bases between. This CDR3 reads CASSISDYEQYF. The CDR3 DNA follows: TGTGCCAGCAGCATTAGCGATTACGAGCAGTACTTC.

CDR3 in DNA: TGTGCCAGCAGTTTCATGCCCCTAGAAGATACGCAGTATTTT. Residues: CASSFMPLEDTQYF. V and J are TRBV28 and TRBJ2-3, with D uncertain. V lost 3 bases and J lost 5, with 12 bases in between. CDR3 length equals 14 residues. Germline-derived CDR1 and CDR2 are MDHEN and SYDVKM.

The gene calls are TRBV18 and TRBJ1-1; the match to TRBD1 covers 9 bases. Germline V gene sequence: CDR1 KGHSH, CDR2 LQKENI. The CDR3 is 17 amino acids. With 2 bases clipped from V and 0 bases from J, the junction kept 7 bases outside the gene matches. The CDR3 sequence: CASSPMDRGNMNTEAFF. The DNA for the CDR3 is TGTGCCAGCTCACCAATGGACAGGGGCAATATGAACACTGAAGCTTTCTTT.

The chain uses TRBV5-1 and TRBJ1-1; no firm D call. Trimming cost V 5 bases and J 3 bases, with 8 bases left between them. The CDR3 runs 12 residues. The germline V gene encodes CDR1 SGHRS and CDR2 YFSETQ. The CDR3 sequence: CASREIDTEAFF. The DNA of the CDR3 is TGCGCCAGCAGGGAGATAGACACTGAAGCTTTCTTT.

The rearrangement uses TRBV7-9 and TRBJ2-7; 13 nucleotides line up with TRBD2. The CDR3 spans 15 residues. The J segment lost 5 bases and the V segment lost 6 bases, leaving 7 bases of the junction unmatched. Germline CDR1 and CDR2: SEHNR and FQNEAQ (reference sequence). The CDR3 reads CASSFRTSGSDEQYF. DNA of the CDR3: TGTGCCAGCAGTTTTAGGACTAGCGGGAGCGACGAGCAGTACTTC.

The gene calls are TRBV7-2 and TRBJ2-1, with 7 bases that match TRBD2. In germline, CDR1 is SGHTA, CDR2 FQGNSA. The junction had 2 bases not matched to a gene; V was cut back by 2 bases and J by 7 bases. The CDR3 length is 13 residues. CDR3 nucleotide sequence: TGTGCCAGCAGCTTACTAGCGGTTAATGAGCAGTTCTTC. As protein: CASSLLAVNEQFF.